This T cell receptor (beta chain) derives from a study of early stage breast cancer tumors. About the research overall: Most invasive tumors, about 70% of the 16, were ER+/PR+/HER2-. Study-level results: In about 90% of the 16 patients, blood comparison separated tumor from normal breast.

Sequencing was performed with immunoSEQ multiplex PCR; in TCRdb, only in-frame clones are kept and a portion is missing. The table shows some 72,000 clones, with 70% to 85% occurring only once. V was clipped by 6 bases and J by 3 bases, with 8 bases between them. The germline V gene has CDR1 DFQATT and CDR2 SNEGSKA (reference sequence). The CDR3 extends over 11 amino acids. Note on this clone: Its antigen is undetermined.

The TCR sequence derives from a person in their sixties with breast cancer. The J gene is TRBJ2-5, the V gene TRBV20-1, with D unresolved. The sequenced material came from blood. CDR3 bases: TGCAGTGCCAGCTCCAAAGAGACCCAGTACTTC. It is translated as CSASSKETQYF.